The rows below give T cell receptor beta chains drawn from one sample of a study of regulatory T cells in long-lasting Graves disease. TCRdb processed the multiplex PCR reads anew with MiXCR; each CDR3 protein has one entry. The sample includes about 290,000 distinct CDR3 sequences, 22% of them seen just once. The sequences come from peripheral blood mononuclear cells (PBMCs), collected when the disease was refractory, from a patient treated with antithyroid drugs. The receptors were sampled from a female donor with Graves disease. CDR3s include the opening cysteine and the closing phenylalanine or tryptophan. Fields, in order: V gene, J gene, clone size, D gene, CDR3 protein, CDR3 DNA. The D gene is left open where the match is weak. Clone size appears in some rows only: once, few, many, or a class for an expanded clone.

>TRBV7-9|TRBJ2-2|many|-
CASSLQVEGGELFF
TGTGCCAGCAGCTTGCAGGTTGAAGGCGGGGAGCTGTTTTTT
>TRBV30|TRBJ2-7|-|-
CAWNYLGGLYYEQYF
TGTGCCTGGAACTACTTGGGGGGCCTCTACTACGAGCAGTACTTC
>TRBV6-1|TRBJ2-1|-|-
CASSLGLPNEQFF
TGTGCCAGCAGTCTCGGACTACCCAATGAGCAGTTCTTC
>TRBV10-3|TRBJ2-5|few|-
CAISRQAPGETQYF
TGTGCCATCAGTAGACAGGCCCCGGGGGAGACCCAGTACTTC
>TRBV18|TRBJ2-7|once|-
CASSPPKSWEGDYEQYF
TGTGCCAGCTCACCACCTAAGTCCTGGGAAGGAGACTACGAGCAGTACTTC
>TRBV12-5|TRBJ1-2|many|-
CASGLSGTDYGYTF
TGTGCTAGTGGCCTCTCCGGGACTGACTATGGCTACACCTTC
>TRBV19|TRBJ2-5|few|-
CASSPGEGETQYF
TGTGCCAGTAGCCCAGGAGAGGGGGAGACCCAGTACTTC
>TRBV7-2|TRBJ1-4|many|-
CASSFAGTNEKLFF
TGTGCCAGCAGCTTTGCGGGTACTAATGAAAAACTGTTTTTT
>TRBV18|TRBJ2-5|many|-
CASSPPGGQQETQYF
TGTGCCAGCTCACCACCGGGGGGACAGCAAGAGACCCAGTACTTC
>TRBV15|TRBJ1-5|many|-
CATSRVGSDRTSSNQPQHF
TGTGCCACCAGCAGAGTAGGTTCGGACAGAACCAGTAGCAATCAGCCCCAGCATTTT
>TRBV7-2|TRBJ2-7|many|TRBD1
CASSPDRNYEQYF
TGTGCCAGCAGTCCGGACAGGAACTACGAGCAGTACTTC
>TRBV6-1|TRBJ2-7|many|TRBD1
CASSEWGRGTYEQYF
TGTGCCAGCAGTGAATGGGGCAGGGGGACCTACGAGCAGTACTTC
>TRBV12-3/TRBV12-4|TRBJ1-4|many|-
CASSPNSAGEGKLFF
TGTGCCAGCAGTCCAAATTCGGCCGGGGAAGGAAAACTGTTTTTT
>TRBV19|TRBJ1-1|once|TRBD1
CASSIPQGSMNTEAFF
TGTGCCAGTAGTATCCCACAGGGGAGCATGAACACTGAAGCTTTCTTT
>TRBV28|TRBJ2-7|many|TRBD1
CSGQGYEQYF
TGTTCGGGACAGGGATACGAGCAGTACTTC
>TRBV13|TRBJ2-1|-|-
CASSPRRDVHNPNEQFF
TGTGCCAGCAGCCCCCGTCGGGACGTACACAACCCGAATGAGCAGTTCTTC
>TRBV20-1|TRBJ2-5|many|-
CSAQQTSPPQYF
TGCAGTGCTCAGCAGACTAGTCCTCCCCAGTACTTC
>TRBV20-1|TRBJ2-2|-|TRBD2
CSARGAPSGKYTGELFF
TGCAGTGCTAGAGGGGCCCCTAGCGGGAAGTACACCGGGGAGCTGTTTTTT
>TRBV6-1|TRBJ2-3|-|-
CASYYGGPRIGDTQYF
TGTGCCAGCTACTACGGGGGACCCCGGATAGGAGATACGCAGTATTTT
>TRBV6-7|TRBJ2-2|-|TRBD2
CASQPPGLATNTGELFF
TGTGCCAGCCAACCGCCGGGACTAGCAACGAACACCGGGGAGCTGTTTTTT
>TRBV7-2|TRBJ2-3|-|-
CASSQEWRSTDTQYF
TGCGCCAGCAGCCAAGAATGGAGGAGCACAGATACGCAGTATTTT
>TRBV15|TRBJ1-5|many|-
CATNDGASNQPQHF
TGTGCCACCAACGACGGGGCGAGCAATCAGCCCCAGCATTTT
>TRBV5-1|TRBJ1-5|few|-
CASSLLGQSNQPQHF
TGCGCCAGCAGCTTGCTTGGACAGAGCAATCAGCCCCAGCATTTT